The 25 T cell receptor beta chains presented below share a single source sample, sequenced in a study of blood T cell repertoires in COVID-19. This table comes from immunoSEQ multiplex PCR, and its TCRdb copy is limited to in-frame clones, with some not included. The sample holds more than 150,000 clones, about 84% seen once. The source material was peripheral blood. The receptor set was obtained from a human donor in a cohort sampled during active COVID-19.

This CDR3 reads CASSYPGTGDDEQYF. The CDR3 DNA is TGTGCCAGCAGTTATCCCGGGACAGGGGATGACGAGCAGTACTTC. The chain employs TRBV6-2 or TRBV6-3 and TRBJ2-7; 10 nucleotides match TRBD1. The V segment lost 3 bases and the J segment 5 bases; nucleotides outside the gene matches: 7. The V gene's germline CDR1 is MNHEY and CDR2 SVGEGT. The CDR3 totals 15 residues.

This clone was seen once. This chain connects TRBV27 to TRBJ1-2; 9 bases line up with TRBD1. The CDR3 has 16 residues. Germline V gene data show CDR1 as MNHEY and CDR2 as SMNVEV (reference sequence). With 2 bases clipped from V and 8 bases from J, the junction kept 12 bases outside the gene matches. The chain's CDR3 is CASSLQGQGPYFGYTF. The DNA of the CDR3 is TGTGCCAGCAGTTTACAGGGACAGGGCCCATACTTCGGCTACACCTTC.

The J gene is TRBJ1-3, the V gene TRBV4-1, with D perhaps TRBD1 (5 bases). The CDR3 consists of 16 residues. Trimming took off 3 bases at V and 4 bases at J, with 16 bases between the two ends. Per germline, CDR1 MGHRA and CDR2 YSYEKL. Here the CDR3 DNA reads TGCGCCAGCAGCCAGGGCATGGCAAGGGGCGGAAACACCATATATTTT. Translated, it gives CASSQGMARGGNTIYF.

The genes are TRBV6-5 and TRBJ2-7; 7 bases agree with TRBD1. With V trimmed by 6 bases and J by 0 bases, 5 bases remained unmatched. The CDR3 sequence is 14 residues long. Germline loops: CDR1 MNHEY, CDR2 SVGAGI. CDR3 nucleotide sequence: TGTGCCAGCAGCCGTGACAGGGTCTCCTACGAGCAGTACTTC. Amino acid sequence: CASSRDRVSYEQYF.

The chain links TRBV11-2 to TRBJ2-5; 8 bases map to TRBD2. Germline V CDR1 and CDR2: SGHAT, FQNNGV. The CDR3 extends over 15 amino acids. V lost 0 bases to trimming and J lost 4 bases; unmatched junction nucleotides: 4. The CDR3, as DNA: TGTGCCAGCAGCTTAGATGGGACTAGTAGAGAGACCCAGTACTTC. Its protein product is CASSLDGTSRETQYF.

The rearrangement uses TRBV7-3 and TRBJ2-1, with 8 nucleotides matching TRBD2. Germline values: CDR1 SGHTA, CDR2 FQGTGA. The CDR3 has 15 amino acids. Trimming removed 0 bases from V and 4 bases from J; junction bases left unmatched: 2. CDR3 DNA: TGTGCCAGCAGCTTAACTGGGACTAGTTACAATGAGCAGTTCTTC. It encodes CASSLTGTSYNEQFF.

CDR3 nucleotide sequence: TGCAGCGTTGAAGGAACCGACAGGAACACTGAAGCTTTCTTT. It encodes CSVEGTDRNTEAFF. The V gene is TRBV29-1, the J gene TRBJ1-1; the D gene is possibly TRBD1 (5 bases). The germline V gene encodes CDR1 SQVTM and CDR2 ANQGSEA. The CDR3 extends over 14 amino acids. Trimming pared 1 base from V and 1 base from J, leaving 10 bases between.

V gene TRBV5-1 combines with J gene TRBJ1-2; maybe TRBD1 (5 bases). V gave up 1 base and J gave up 2 bases, with 12 bases separating them. The CDR3 is 15 residues long. Germline-derived CDR1 and CDR2 are SGHRS and YFSETQ. CDR3 loop: CASSLSGDFNYGYTF. CDR3 nucleotides: TGCGCCAGCAGCTTGAGTGGGGACTTCAACTATGGCTACACCTTC.

The gene calls are TRBV29-1 and TRBJ1-2; 9 bases are shared with TRBD1. The trim removed 7 bases at V and 6 bases at J, leaving 9 bases unmatched. The germline gives CDR1 SQVTM, CDR2 ANQGSEA. The length of the CDR3 is 13 residues. As DNA, the CDR3 is TGCAGCGCCGAAACAGGGGGCAGTAATGGCTACACCTTC. As protein: CSAETGGSNGYTF.

The chain has TRBV11-2 and TRBJ1-4, with 10 nucleotides matching TRBD1. Trimming removed 2 bases from V and 8 bases from J; junction bases left unmatched: 8. The CDR3 is made up of 16 amino acids. Germline V lookup: CDR1 SGHAT, CDR2 FQNNGV. Written as DNA, the CDR3 is TGTGCCAGCAGCTTATTGGGCGGACAGGGGGTCGAAAAACTGTTTTTT. Its translation is CASSLLGGQGVEKLFF. Complete variable domain (other parts from reference TRBV11-2 and TRBJ1-4): EAGVAQSPRYKIIEKRQSVAFWCNPISGHATLYWYQQILGQGPKLLIQFQNNGVVDDSQLPKDRFSAERLKGVDSTLKIQPAKLEDSAVYLCASSLLGGQGVEKLFFGSGTQLSVL.

This clone was seen many times. V gene TRBV7-3 combines with J gene TRBJ2-7, with D maybe TRBD2 (6 bases). The CDR3 covers 17 residues. V lost 2 bases and J 1 base, leaving 18 bases between the germline ends. The V gene's germline CDR1 is SGHTA and CDR2 FQGTGA. The CDR3 is CASSLEVRVAGSYEQYF. The DNA of the CDR3 is TGTGCCAGCAGCTTAGAAGTTAGGGTCGCGGGATCCTACGAGCAGTACTTC.

The V and J genes are TRBV5-1 and TRBJ2-7; 9 nucleotides line up with TRBD2. V lost 3 bases and J lost 2; bases outside the gene matches: 15. In germline, CDR1 is SGHRS, CDR2 YFSETQ. This CDR3 spans 18 amino acids. Written as DNA, the CDR3 is TGCGCCAGCAGCTCGACCCCATACAGGGGCGGGAGGGCCTACGAGCAGTACTTC. This translates into CASSSTPYRGGRAYEQYF. Drawing the rest from reference TRBV5-1 and TRBJ2-7, the complete variable domain is KAGVTQTPRYLIKTRGQQVTLSCSPISGHRSVSWYQQTPGQGLQFLFEYFSETQRNKGNFPGRFSGRQFSNSRSEMNVSTLELGDSALYLCASSSTPYRGGRAYEQYFGPGTRLTVT.

This clone was detected a few times. The V gene is TRBV18, the J gene TRBJ1-1, with D perhaps matching TRBD1 (6 bases). Germline V gene data show CDR1 as KGHSH and CDR2 as LQKENI. The V end was cut by 6 bases, the J end by 5 bases, with 19 bases between. The CDR3 is made up of 15 amino acids. Here the CDR3 reads CASSNRGGEGTEAFF. The CDR3 bases are TGTGCCAGCTCCAACCGCGGGGGCGAGGGGACTGAAGCTTTCTTT. Full variable domain (outside the CDR3, taken from reference TRBV18 and TRBJ1-1): NAGVMQNPRHLVRRRGQEARLRCSPMKGHSHVYWYRQLPEEGLKFMVYLQKENIIDESGMPKERFSAEFPKEGPSILRIQQVVRGDSAAYFCASSNRGGEGTEAFFGQGTRLTVV.

The chain has TRBV23-1 and TRBJ1-4, with 9 bases that match TRBD1. TRBV23-1 is noted as an ORF with a role that remains uncertain. The junction had 8 bases not matched to a gene; V was cut back by 1 base and J by 5 bases. The CDR3 runs to 17 residues. The CDR3 region has the DNA TGCGCCAGCAGTCAATTCAGATCGACAGGGGGAAATGAAAAACTGTTTTTT. It encodes CASSQFRSTGGNEKLFF.

Turning to this clone: One junction end disagrees with the germline gene, perhaps due to a read error. The rearrangement links TRBV6-5 to TRBJ1-3; D possibly corresponds to TRBD1 (5 bases). Germline V CDR1 and CDR2: MNHEY, SVGAGI. This CDR3 comprises 14 residues. CDR3 loop: CASSDSDIGNTIYF. CDR3 DNA sequence: TGTGCCAGCAGTGACTCGGACATTGGAAACACCATATATTTT.

The chain is built from TRBV2 and TRBJ1-1; no reliable D call. This CDR3 comprises 13 residues. Per the germline V gene, CDR1 is SNHLY and CDR2 is FYNNEI. Between the trimmed V and J ends, which lost 3 bases and 3 bases, there was a span of 8 bases. The CDR3 DNA sequence: TGTGCCAGCAGTGAGAGGGCTCACACTGAAGCTTTCTTT. Its translation: CASSERAHTEAFF.

This clone was observed once. The V gene is TRBV19, the J gene TRBJ1-4, with TRBD1 matching 7 bases. CDR3 length: 15 residues. Germline CDR1 LNHDA, CDR2 SQIVND (reference sequence). The V and J ends lost 6 bases and 7 bases, in that order; junction bases with no gene match: 11. CDR3 region: CASSDLTGRGEKLFF. The DNA for the CDR3 is TGTGCCAGTAGCGACCTGACAGGGAGAGGTGAAAAACTGTTTTTT.

This chain links TRBV4-2 with TRBJ2-7; tentative D call: TRBD2 (5 bases). V was shortened by 0 bases and J by 5 bases, with 26 bases between the two germline ends. The length of the CDR3 is 19 residues. Per germline, CDR1 LGHNA and CDR2 YNFKEQ. In DNA form, the CDR3 reads TGTGCCAGCAGCCAAGATGGTTATCGTCGGGGATGGGGTTGGAACGAGCAGTACTTC. Amino acids: CASSQDGYRRGWGWNEQYF.

This clone was counted only a few times. The chain's CDR3 is CAWSVGPRYQPQHF. DNA for the CDR3: TGTGCCTGGAGTGTGGGGCCCAGGTATCAGCCCCAGCATTTT. The chain is built from TRBV30 and TRBJ1-5; a possible D gene is TRBD1 (5 bases). The germline V and J ends were trimmed by 0 bases and 5 bases, with 11 bases remaining between them. Germline V gene lookup returns CDR1 GTSNPN and CDR2 SVGIG (reference sequence). This CDR3 comprises 14 residues.

The CDR3 region is CASSREVLANNPDTQYF. CDR3 sequence (DNA): TGTGCCAGTAGTCGCGAGGTACTAGCGAATAACCCTGATACGCAGTATTTT. V is TRBV19 and J is TRBJ2-3, with 7 bases lining up with TRBD2. Trimming cost V 5 bases and J 6 bases; bases outside gene matches: 17. In germline, CDR1 is LNHDA, CDR2 SQIVND (reference sequence). The CDR3 is 17 amino acids.

V gene TRBV7-9 combines with J gene TRBJ1-4, with TRBD1 matching over 10 bases. Trimming took 5 bases from V and 10 from J; bases not matched to a gene: 4. The CDR3 has 13 residues. Germline assignment: CDR1 SEHNR and CDR2 FQNEAQ (reference sequence). The DNA of the CDR3 is TGTGCCAGCAGCCGACAGGGGGCAATAAAACTGTTTTTT. As protein: CASSRQGAIKLFF.

DNA of the CDR3: TGTGCCAGCAGCGTAGGGACAGGTCTGGATCAGCCCCAGCATTTT. This gives the protein CASSVGTGLDQPQHF. This rearrangement joins TRBV9 to TRBJ1-5, with 7 bases aligning to TRBD1. This CDR3 contains 15 residues. The germline V gene encodes CDR1 SGDLS and CDR2 YYNGEE. V lost 0 bases to trimming and J lost 5 bases; unmatched junction nucleotides: 5.

This chain connects TRBV5-8 to TRBJ2-2, with D possibly being TRBD2 (5 bases). The V gene's germline CDR1 is SGHTS and CDR2 YDEGEE. The CDR3 sequence is 16 residues long. V was clipped by 4 bases and J by 0 bases, with 13 bases between them. The DNA for the CDR3 is TGTGCCAGCAGCCCCGTGGCGGGCCCGAACACCGGGGAGCTGTTTTTT. Amino acids: CASSPVAGPNTGELFF.

This chain uses TRBV5-1 with TRBJ1-1; the D is unclear. This CDR3 region has 15 residues. Trimming stripped 4 bases from V and 0 bases from J, with 13 bases between. The V gene's germline CDR1 is SGHRS and CDR2 YFSETQ. The CDR3 loop reads CASSLPTVMNTEAFF. The CDR3, as DNA: TGCGCCAGCAGCCTCCCTACAGTCATGAACACTGAAGCTTTCTTT.

This clone appeared a single time. This chain links TRBV2 with TRBJ1-1; D is undetermined. With 5 bases removed from V and 0 bases from J, the gap between germline ends came to 10 bases. CDR1 is SNHLY, CDR2 FYNNEI, per germline. This CDR3 region has 14 residues. Here the CDR3 DNA reads TGTGCCAGCAGTTTAGAGGGCGTGAACACTGAAGCTTTCTTT. Amino acid sequence: CASSLEGVNTEAFF. The full variable domain, rest sourced from reference TRBV2 and TRBJ1-1, is EPEVTQTPSHQVTQMGQEVILRCVPISNHLYFYWYRQILGQKVEFLVSFYNNEISEKSEIFDDQFSVERPDGSNFTLKIRSTKLEDSAMYFCASSLEGVNTEAFFGQGTRLTVV.